What follows are 27 T cell receptor beta chains derived from one specimen sequenced in a study of T-cell reconstitution after alpha-beta-depleted transplantation in children. Unique molecular identifiers were incorporated when the TCRbeta library was constructed. One entry per CDR3 protein, called by TCRdb with MiXCR from the PCR reads. The data contain 900,000 or so distinct CDR3 sequences, roughly 15% of them singletons. The sequencing here drew on PBMCs, mostly from graft donor cells, taken 360 days after TCRalphabeta/CD19-depleted stem cell transplant. These receptors were obtained from a male patient aged 10 to 17 who had a stem cell transplant for acute lymphoblastic leukemia, so the T cells may come from the graft donor.

V and J are TRBV4-1 and TRBJ2-7; no definite D call. The germline V gene has CDR1 MGHRA and CDR2 YSYEKL. The CDR3 has 14 residues. Trimming stripped 1 base from V and 7 bases from J, with 14 bases between. The CDR3 region is CASSQGGWVNEQYF. The DNA of the CDR3 is TGCGCCAGCAGCCAAGGAGGATGGGTAAATGAGCAGTACTTC.

This clonotype was recorded a few times. This rearrangement joins TRBV5-6 to TRBJ1-2; no clear D. CDR3 length: 11 residues. V gave up 6 bases and J gave up 2 bases, with 5 bases separating them. The V gene's germline CDR1 is SGHDT and CDR2 YYEEEE. CDR3 in amino acids: CASTGNYGYTF. In DNA, the CDR3 is TGTGCCAGCACGGGAAACTATGGCTACACCTTC.

This clonotype has a count of ten or more. The V and J genes are TRBV5-6 and TRBJ2-7; maybe TRBD1 (6 bases). Germline V gives CDR1 SGHDT, CDR2 YYEEEE. The V end lost 0 bases, the J end lost 5 bases, and 21 bases lay between the germline ends. This CDR3 is 17 amino acids long. Here the CDR3 reads CASSLVDYAGQSDEQYF. CDR3 sequence (DNA): TGTGCCAGCAGCTTGGTGGATTACGCCGGACAGAGCGACGAGCAGTACTTC.

The chain has TRBV7-6 and TRBJ2-1; D not certain. CDR1 and CDR2 from the germline V gene are SGHVS and FNYEAQ. This CDR3 is built from 18 residues. V was clipped by 3 bases and J by 2 bases, with 20 bases between them. The CDR3 DNA reads TGTGCCAGCAGCTTGGGTGGGATAGCCCCACACGCCTACAATGAGCAGTTCTTC. This codes for CASSLGGIAPHAYNEQFF.

This clonotype was recorded a few times. The CDR3 reads CASSLADTSNSPLHF. In nucleotides, the CDR3 is TGTGCCAGCAGCTTAGCGGACACCTCCAATTCACCCCTCCACTTT. V and J are TRBV7-3 and TRBJ1-6; TRBD1 is a possible D gene (5 bases). V dropped 2 bases and J dropped 7 bases, with 12 bases sitting between them. The CDR3 extends over 15 amino acids. The V gene's germline CDR1 is SGHTA and CDR2 FQGTGA. Supplemented by reference TRBV7-3 and TRBJ1-6, the full variable domain reads GAGVSQTPSNKVTEKGKYVELRCDPISGHTALYWYRQSLGQGPEFLIYFQGTGAADDSGLPNDRFFAVRPEGSVSTLKIQRTERGDSAVYLCASSLADTSNSPLHFGNGTRLTVT.

This rearrangement joins TRBV11-2 to TRBJ1-4; D is unclear. Trimming shortened V by 5 bases and J by 0 bases, and 13 bases separated the two germline ends. The CDR3 totals 16 residues. The V gene's germline CDR1 is SGHAT and CDR2 FQNNGV. CDR3 protein: CASSVKRSATNEKLFF. The DNA for the CDR3 is TGTGCCAGCAGCGTGAAGAGGTCAGCAACTAATGAAAAACTGTTTTTT.

This clonotype turned up a few times. The V gene is TRBV9, the J gene TRBJ2-7; the match to TRBD2 covers 7 bases. J was trimmed by 1 base and V by 3 bases; bases with no gene match: 10. The CDR3 is 16 residues long. CDR1 and CDR2 from the germline V gene are SGDLS and YYNGEE. Here the CDR3 DNA reads TGTGCCAGCAGCGCATCTTCTAGCGGTTCGTCCTACGAGCAGTACTTC. This translates into CASSASSSGSSYEQYF.

This clonotype was seen more than once but under ten times. The chain uses TRBV9 and TRBJ2-7; D possibly corresponds to TRBD1 (5 bases). CDR1 is SGDLS, CDR2 YYNGEE, per germline. The CDR3 contains 14 residues. Trimming pared 0 bases from V and 3 bases from J, leaving 10 bases between. The CDR3 bases are TGTGCCAGCAGCGTAGATCCAGGGTACTACGAGCAGTACTTC. Amino acid sequence: CASSVDPGYYEQYF.

There are a few counts of this clonotype. The junction does not match germline at one end; this may be a read error. The chain employs TRBV2 and TRBJ1-3; unclear D gene. Germline CDR1 and CDR2: SNHLY and FYNNEI. This CDR3 has 15 amino acids. CDR3 region: CASSEARLMGNTIYF. The DNA of the CDR3 is TGTGCCAGCAGCGAAGCCAGGTTGATGGGAAACACCATATATTTT.

V usage is TRBV4-1 and J usage is TRBJ2-7, with D unclear. Germline CDR1 and CDR2: MGHRA and YSYEKL. The V gene lost 0 bases and the J gene lost 2 bases, with 11 bases spanning the gap. CDR3 size: 15 residues. CDR3 sequence: CASSQDSSATYEQYF. The CDR3 DNA is TGCGCCAGCAGCCAAGATTCCAGCGCGACCTACGAGCAGTACTTC.

This rearrangement joins TRBV7-7 to TRBJ2-1; possible D gene TRBD2, 5 bases. CDR1 and CDR2 (germline): SSHAT, FNYEAQ (reference sequence). This CDR3 region has 17 residues. V was cut by 4 bases and J by 6 bases, with 22 bases left in between. CDR3: CASSYPHGVNTTNEQFF. Written as DNA, the CDR3 is TGTGCCAGCAGCTACCCGCACGGGGTCAACACTACCAATGAGCAGTTCTTC.

This clonotype came up a few times. The chain combines TRBV6-2 or TRBV6-3 with TRBJ2-7, with D perhaps TRBD2 (5 bases). CDR1 is MNHEY, CDR2 SVGEGT, per germline. The length of the CDR3 is 16 residues. V was cut by 0 bases and J by 0 bases, with 12 bases left in between. The CDR3 nucleotides are TGTGCCAGCAGTTACTCGATGGCTAGCAGCTCCTACGAGCAGTACTTC. Its translation: CASSYSMASSSYEQYF.

This clonotype has just a few counts. This rearrangement joins TRBV12-3 or TRBV12-4 to TRBJ2-1; 9 bases are a match to TRBD2. CDR3 length: 17 residues. V shed 7 bases and J 12 bases; nucleotides not matched to a gene: 22. The CDR3 sequence is CASIPPPSSGKGLRQFF. CDR3 in DNA: TGTGCCAGCATCCCGCCGCCCTCTAGCGGGAAAGGTTTGCGGCAGTTCTTC.

The chain recombines TRBV27 with TRBJ2-3; 12 positions agree with TRBD2. V gave up 6 bases and J gave up 2 bases; unmatched junction bases: 15. The germline gives CDR1 MNHEY, CDR2 SMNVEV (reference sequence). CDR3 size: 19 residues. The CDR3 sequence: CASSLEGWTSGTYTDTQYF. CDR3 sequence (DNA): TGTGCCAGCAGCCTTGAGGGCTGGACTAGCGGGACGTACACAGATACGCAGTATTTT.

This clonotype was detected only a few times. V is TRBV5-1 and J is TRBJ2-1, with 7 bases matching TRBD2. After removal of 0 bases from V and 5 bases from J, the junction contained 5 bases not matched to a gene. Germline loops: CDR1 SGHRS, CDR2 YFSETQ. This CDR3 has 15 amino acids. The chain's CDR3 is CASSLAEREDNEQFF. Here the CDR3 DNA reads TGCGCCAGCAGCTTGGCAGAGCGGGAAGACAATGAGCAGTTCTTC.

This clonotype has only a few counts. The chain links TRBV20-1 to TRBJ2-7, with no clear D. V lost 4 bases and J lost 0, with 16 bases in between. The CDR3 has 15 residues. Germline values: CDR1 DFQATT, CDR2 SNEGSKA (reference sequence). The CDR3 coding sequence is TGCAGTGCTATTCTGCTAGGGCGGAACTCCTACGAGCAGTACTTC. This translates into CSAILLGRNSYEQYF.

This clonotype occurred once. One end of the junction varies from germline; a read error may be responsible. V gene TRBV24-1 combines with J gene TRBJ2-2; 8 bases are shared with TRBD1. From germline, CDR1 is KGHDR and CDR2 SFDVKD. The CDR3 is made up of 21 amino acids. The CDR3 sequence: CATIDFWTGRELASNTGELFF. The CDR3 region has the DNA TGTGCCACCATTGATTTCTGGACAGGGAGAGAATTGGCGTCGAACACCGGGGAGCTGTTTTTT.

A few counts support this clonotype. V and J are TRBV2 and TRBJ2-6, with a tentative D call TRBD2 (6 bases). The germline V gene encodes CDR1 SNHLY and CDR2 FYNNEI. V lost 4 bases and J 3 bases, leaving 10 bases between the germline ends. The CDR3 consists of 15 residues. Here the CDR3 reads CASSAQGGGANVLTF. The DNA for the CDR3 is TGTGCCAGCAGTGCTCAGGGAGGTGGGGCCAACGTCCTGACTTTC. The variable domain in full, completed from reference TRBV2 and TRBJ2-6, reads EPEVTQTPSHQVTQMGQEVILRCVPISNHLYFYWYRQILGQKVEFLVSFYNNEISEKSEIFDDQFSVERPDGSNFTLKIRSTKLEDSAMYFCASSAQGGGANVLTFGAGSRLTVL.

This chain connects TRBV7-9 to TRBJ2-3; no firm D call. Germline CDR1 is SEHNR and CDR2 is FQNEAQ (reference sequence). The CDR3 has 16 residues. V was cut by 2 bases and J by 4 bases, with 16 bases left in between. Here the CDR3 DNA reads TGTGCCAGCAGCTTAAAGGGTTATTTGGTGGCAGATACGCAGTATTTT. Protein: CASSLKGYLVADTQYF.

DNA of the CDR3: TGTGCCAGCAGCACACCTGGCAATGAGCAGTTCTTC. Translating gives CASSTPGNEQFF. The genes are TRBV7-9 and TRBJ2-1, with unresolved D. The V gene lost 5 bases and the J gene lost 6 bases, with 8 bases spanning the gap. There are 12 residues in the CDR3. CDR1 and CDR2 from the germline V gene are SEHNR and FQNEAQ (reference sequence). The variable domain in full, with the rest retrieved from reference TRBV7-9 and TRBJ2-1, is DTGVSQNPRHKITKRGQNVTFRCDPISEHNRLYWYRQTLGQGPEFLTYFQNEAQLEKSRLLSDRFSAERPKGSFSTLEIQRTEQGDSAMYLCASSTPGNEQFFGPGTRLTVL.

The sample holds many counts of this clonotype. The gene calls are TRBV11-1 and TRBJ2-2; 7 bases fit TRBD1. Germline values: CDR1 SGHAT, CDR2 FQDESV (reference sequence). The CDR3 is made up of 16 amino acids. The J segment lost 0 bases and the V segment lost 5 bases, leaving 6 bases of the junction unmatched. The CDR3 reads CASSPTGVANTGELFF. For the CDR3, the DNA is TGTGCCAGCAGCCCAACAGGGGTTGCGAACACCGGGGAGCTGTTTTTT.

This clonotype was detected ten times or more. The CDR3 sequence is CASSLGASITGVRETQYF. The CDR3 DNA sequence: TGTGCCAGCAGTTTAGGCGCTTCTATAACAGGGGTACGAGAGACCCAGTACTTC. This sequence joins TRBV12-3 or TRBV12-4 and TRBJ2-5; 7 bases agree with TRBD1. The CDR3 runs to 18 residues. The V gene end was trimmed by 1 base and the J gene end by 4 bases; junction bases not matched to a gene: 15.

This clonotype has just a few counts. This chain connects TRBV18 to TRBJ2-7; 7 bases match TRBD2. This CDR3 is 17 amino acids long. Germline-derived CDR1 and CDR2 are KGHSH and LQKENI. V trimming: 2 bases; J trimming: 3 bases; junction bases outside the gene matches: 13. CDR3 amino acids: CASSPTPALAESYEQYF. The CDR3, as DNA: TGTGCCAGCTCACCAACCCCGGCTCTAGCGGAAAGCTACGAGCAGTACTTC.

This clonotype occurred a few times. The V call is TRBV4-1, the J call TRBJ2-1; D unresolved. This CDR3 contains 16 residues. Trimming stripped 0 bases from V and 6 bases from J, with 15 bases between. The germline V gene has CDR1 MGHRA and CDR2 YSYEKL. The CDR3 DNA sequence: TGCGCCAGCAGCCAAGAACGGCCGTCCCCCCGCAATGAGCAGTTCTTC. Amino acids: CASSQERPSPRNEQFF.

The rearrangement joins TRBV4-1 to TRBJ2-7, with 11 positions matching TRBD2. The CDR3 covers 16 residues. Trimming at V came to 0 bases and at J to 4 bases, leaving 5 bases not matched to a gene. Germline assignment: CDR1 MGHRA and CDR2 YSYEKL. CDR3 nucleotides: TGCGCCAGCAGCCAAGACCCTCTAGCGGGAGGTTACGAGCAGTACTTC. It is translated as CASSQDPLAGGYEQYF.

The chain uses TRBV7-3 and TRBJ2-5, with D tentatively TRBD2 (5 bases). The CDR3 runs to 14 residues. V was shortened by 5 bases and J by 1 base, with 11 bases between the two germline ends. CDR1 SGHTA and CDR2 FQGTGA come from the germline V gene. The CDR3 spells CASSPAASQETQYF. CDR3 nucleotides: TGTGCCAGCAGCCCAGCGGCCAGCCAAGAGACCCAGTACTTC.

In this sample, this clonotype turned up a few times. The gene calls are TRBV4-1 and TRBJ2-7; the match to TRBD2 covers 13 bases. Unmatched junction bases numbered 5, after V lost 6 bases and J lost 0 bases. Per germline, CDR1 MGHRA and CDR2 YSYEKL. CDR3 length equals 16 residues. The CDR3 DNA follows: TGCGCCAGCAGGCGGACTAGCGGGAGTCCCTCCTACGAGCAGTACTTC. This codes for CASRRTSGSPSYEQYF.